The 30 T cell receptor beta chains presented below share a single source sample, sequenced in a study of T cell changes during pregnancy in multiple sclerosis. Clones were sequenced by immunoSEQ multiplex PCR, and TCRdb holds only the in-frame ones, with some missing. The sample consists of fewer than 90,000 clones, approximately 93% of them appearing once. This specimen consisted of peripheral blood, obtained after pregnancy. These receptor sequences come from a female donor in good health, enrolled as a control in a pregnancy study.

The rearrangement joins TRBV6-4 to TRBJ2-1; 10 bases align to TRBD2. Germline V CDR1 and CDR2: MRHNA, SNTAGT. The junction had 5 bases not matched to a gene; V was cut back by 3 bases and J by 3 bases. The length of the CDR3 is 16 residues. The CDR3 loop is CASSEQASGGYNEQFF. CDR3 nucleotide sequence: TGTGCCAGCAGTGAACAGGCTAGCGGGGGCTACAATGAGCAGTTCTTC.

The V gene is TRBV5-6, the J gene TRBJ2-3, with a weak D call TRBD2 (6 bases). In germline, CDR1 is SGHDT, CDR2 YYEEEE. The CDR3 extends over 14 amino acids. Trimming stripped 2 bases from V and 5 bases from J, with 12 bases between. The CDR3 sequence is CASSFGTPGDTQYF. DNA of the CDR3: TGTGCCAGCAGCTTCGGGACTCCCGGAGATACGCAGTATTTT.

This clone was picked up one time. The chain has TRBV28 and TRBJ2-5; tentative D call: TRBD1 (5 bases). The CDR3 spans 15 residues. CDR1 is MDHEN, CDR2 SYDVKM, per germline. The V end lost 6 bases, the J end lost 0 bases, and 14 bases lay between the germline ends. CDR3 sequence (DNA): TGTGCCAGCAGACGCTCTGGGGCGTACCAAGAGACCCAGTACTTC. Translating gives CASRRSGAYQETQYF.

The chain recombines TRBV6-1 with TRBJ1-1, with 7 bases lining up with TRBD1. After removal of 4 bases from V and 0 bases from J, the junction contained 14 bases not matched to a gene. Germline V gene data show CDR1 as MNHNS and CDR2 as SASEGT. The CDR3 extends over 18 amino acids. The CDR3, as DNA: TGTGCCAGCAGTGTTTCCACTTCGACAGGGATCGTGAACACTGAAGCTTTCTTT. This gives the protein CASSVSTSTGIVNTEAFF.

This rearrangement joins TRBV25-1 to TRBJ1-1, with TRBD1 as a possible D gene (5 bases). The V end was cut by 3 bases, the J end by 5 bases, with 13 bases between. The CDR3 covers 14 residues. In germline, CDR1 is MGHDK, CDR2 SYGVNS. As DNA, the CDR3 is TGTGCCAGCAGTGATCCTCGACAGTTAACTGAAGCTTTCTTT. Translation gives CASSDPRQLTEAFF.

The J gene is TRBJ1-2, the V gene TRBV15; TRBD1 agrees at 11 bases. After removal of 1 base from V and 2 bases from J, the junction contained 3 bases not matched to a gene. Germline V CDR1 and CDR2: LNHNV, YYDKDF (reference sequence). There are 16 residues in the CDR3. The DNA of the CDR3 is TGTGCCACCAGCAGAGGTGGGACAGGGGGGAACTATGGCTACACCTTC. As protein: CATSRGGTGGNYGYTF.

Only one count was recorded for this clone. The CDR3 loop is CASSKTRGDNNEQFF. The CDR3 DNA sequence: TGTGCCAGCAGCAAAACTCGGGGGGATAACAATGAGCAGTTCTTC. The chain uses TRBV6-1 and TRBJ2-1; 7 bases match TRBD2. Germline CDR1 and CDR2: MNHNS and SASEGT. CDR3 length: 15 amino acids. The trim removed 6 bases at V and 5 bases at J, leaving 10 bases unmatched.

This clone was seen once. V and J are TRBV6-5 and TRBJ1-1, with D perhaps matching TRBD1 (5 bases). The V gene's germline CDR1 is MNHEY and CDR2 SVGAGI. Trimming removed 2 bases at V and 3 bases at J, with 13 bases between. This CDR3 is built from 15 residues. The CDR3 nucleotides are TGTGCCAGCAGTTACGCAGGGTATAAAGACACTGAAGCTTTCTTT. Protein: CASSYAGYKDTEAFF.

The J gene is TRBJ2-5, the V gene TRBV7-9; TRBD1 agrees at 7 bases. After removal of 2 bases from V and 4 bases from J, the junction contained 10 bases not matched to a gene. The length of the CDR3 is 16 residues. Germline V lookup: CDR1 SEHNR, CDR2 FQNEAQ (reference sequence). Here the CDR3 reads CASSLLLDRSSETQYF. The CDR3 nucleotides are TGTGCCAGCAGCTTACTACTGGACAGGTCATCAGAGACCCAGTACTTC.

The CDR3 reads CASSFTTNEKLFF. For the CDR3, the DNA is TGTGCCAGCTCCTTTACAACTAATGAAAAACTGTTTTTT. The V gene is TRBV18, the J gene TRBJ1-4, with no clear D. The V end lost 6 bases, the J end lost 0 bases, and 5 bases lay between the germline ends. The CDR3 covers 13 residues. In germline, CDR1 is KGHSH, CDR2 LQKENI.

This rearrangement joins TRBV27 to TRBJ1-1, with 9 positions matching TRBD1. The CDR3 totals 15 residues. The germline gives CDR1 MNHEY, CDR2 SMNVEV (reference sequence). Trimming took 2 bases from V and 6 from J; bases not matched to a gene: 7. Here the CDR3 DNA reads TGTGCCAGCAGTTTAAACAGGGGGCTATCGCCTGAAGCTTTCTTT. This gives the protein CASSLNRGLSPEAFF.

The chain has TRBV28 and TRBJ1-1; 7 nucleotides agree with TRBD1. The CDR3 totals 12 residues. Germline loops: CDR1 MDHEN, CDR2 SYDVKM. After removal of 4 bases from V and 8 bases from J, the junction contained 4 bases not matched to a gene. CDR3 nucleotides: TGTGCCAGCAGTTCCGGACAGGCAGAAGCTTTCTTT. Its translation: CASSSGQAEAFF.

V and J are TRBV11-2 and TRBJ2-7; 10 nucleotides agree with TRBD2. The CDR3 is 16 amino acids. Per germline, CDR1 SGHAT and CDR2 FQNNGV. V lost 6 bases and J lost 5; bases outside the gene matches: 13. The CDR3 loop is CASSRTSGPPRHEQYF. As DNA, the CDR3 is TGTGCCAGCAGTCGGACTAGCGGCCCGCCCCGCCACGAGCAGTACTTC. Drawing the rest from reference TRBV11-2 and TRBJ2-7, the complete variable domain is EAGVAQSPRYKIIEKRQSVAFWCNPISGHATLYWYQQILGQGPKLLIQFQNNGVVDDSQLPKDRFSAERLKGVDSTLKIQPAKLEDSAVYLCASSRTSGPPRHEQYFGPGTRLTVT.

The CDR3 reads CASSPGTGWREQYF. CDR3 in DNA: TGTGCCAGCAGCCCCGGGACAGGGTGGCGCGAGCAGTACTTC. V is TRBV5-5 and J is TRBJ2-7, with 9 bases aligning to TRBD1. The CDR3 extends over 14 amino acids. V lost 4 bases and J lost 6; bases outside the gene matches: 8. The germline gives CDR1 SGHKS, CDR2 YYEKEE (reference sequence).

The chain uses TRBV5-5 and TRBJ1-2, with 7 bases aligning to TRBD1. After removal of 0 bases from V and 5 bases from J, the junction contained 7 bases not matched to a gene. Germline CDR1 and CDR2: SGHKS and YYEKEE (reference sequence). The CDR3 has 15 residues. CDR3: CASSLAGQRNYGYTF. CDR3 nucleotide sequence: TGTGCCAGCAGCTTGGCGGGACAGAGGAATTATGGCTACACCTTC.

This clone was observed once. The rearrangement uses TRBV5-1 and TRBJ2-2, with 14 bases fitting TRBD2. V gave up 4 bases and J gave up 4 bases; unmatched junction bases: 6. The CDR3 is 17 residues long. Germline CDR1 is SGHRS and CDR2 is YFSETQ. The CDR3 DNA reads TGCGCCAGCAGCCCCGGGACTAGCGGGAGATTCACCGGGGAGCTGTTTTTT. Translating it yields CASSPGTSGRFTGELFF.

This clone has only one observation. The chain is built from TRBV6-1 and TRBJ1-3; D not resolved. V was pared by 7 bases and J by 0 bases, with 13 bases between. The CDR3 is 15 amino acids. The germline V gene encodes CDR1 MNHNS and CDR2 SASEGT. CDR3 loop: CASISAGFSGNTIYF. In nucleotides, the CDR3 is TGTGCCAGCATCTCGGCGGGTTTCTCTGGAAACACCATATATTTT.

The chain combines TRBV28 with TRBJ2-3; 10 positions match TRBD2. Germline-derived CDR1 and CDR2 are MDHEN and SYDVKM. The CDR3 contains 17 residues. With V trimmed by 10 bases and J by 1 base, 14 bases remained unmatched. For the CDR3, the DNA is TGTGCCAACCAGAGAGCTAGCGGGAGACCCGGCACAGATACGCAGTATTTT. It specifies CANQRASGRPGTDTQYF. Filled out from reference TRBV28 and TRBJ2-3, the complete variable domain reads DVKVTQSSRYLVKRTGEKVFLECVQDMDHENMFWYRQDPGLGLRLIYFSYDVKMKEKGDIPEGYSVSREKKERFSLILESASTNQTSMYLCANQRASGRPGTDTQYFGPGTRLTVL.

The J gene is TRBJ2-1, the V gene TRBV2, with D maybe TRBD2 (6 bases). The CDR3 loop spans 14 amino acids. Trimming stripped 4 bases from V and 9 bases from J, with 16 bases between. Germline V gives CDR1 SNHLY, CDR2 FYNNEI. The CDR3, as DNA: TGTGCCAGCAGTGTCGAGACTAGATCCAGTGAGCAGTTCTTC. It specifies CASSVETRSSEQFF.

This clone was recorded once. In DNA, the CDR3 is TGTGCCAGCGCCCAGGGGGGCAATCAGCCCCAGCATTTT. Translated, it gives CASAQGGNQPQHF. This rearrangement joins TRBV28 to TRBJ1-5; 7 bases fit TRBD1. CDR3 size: 13 residues. V trimming: 8 bases; J trimming: 2 bases; junction bases outside the gene matches: 3. The V gene's germline CDR1 is MDHEN and CDR2 SYDVKM.

J is TRBJ1-4 and V is TRBV7-9, with 9 bases fitting TRBD1. The CDR3 is 14 residues long. The V gene's germline CDR1 is SEHNR and CDR2 FQNEAQ (reference sequence). J lost 8 bases, V lost 5 bases, and 6 bases had no gene match. CDR3 DNA: TGTGCCAGCAGCCGGACAGGGGCGTGGGAAAAACTGTTTTTT. This codes for CASSRTGAWEKLFF.

The gene calls are TRBV5-4 and TRBJ2-7; maybe TRBD2 (6 bases). Germline lookup yields CDR1 SGHNT and CDR2 YYREEE (reference sequence). Trimming took 0 bases from V and 5 from J, leaving 21 bases between them. The CDR3 spans 17 residues. The chain's CDR3 is CASSLAVRGRGFDEQYF. The CDR3 bases are TGTGCCAGCAGCTTGGCCGTGCGGGGTAGAGGGTTCGACGAGCAGTACTTC. Based on the CDR3 plus reference TRBV5-4 and TRBJ2-7, the full variable domain is ETGVTQSPTHLIKTRGQQVTLRCSSQSGHNTVSWYQQALGQGPQFIFQYYREEENGRGNFPPRFSGLQFPNYSSELNVNALELDDSALYLCASSLAVRGRGFDEQYFGPGTRLTVT.

V gene TRBV29-1 combines with J gene TRBJ2-5; D gene uncertain. The germline V and J ends were trimmed by 6 bases and 4 bases, with 6 bases remaining between them. Germline CDR1 reads SQVTM; CDR2 reads ANQGSEA. The CDR3 length is 10 residues. The CDR3 region is CSVNGETQYF. For the CDR3, the DNA is TGCAGCGTAAACGGAGAGACCCAGTACTTC.

This sequence joins TRBV6-1 and TRBJ1-2; tentative D call: TRBD1 (6 bases). V lost 1 base and J lost 8, with 17 bases in between. Germline assignment: CDR1 MNHNS and CDR2 SASEGT. The CDR3 extends over 15 amino acids. The CDR3 nucleotides read TGTGCCAGCAGTGAAGGAACAGGGAGGGGACGGGGCTACACCTTC. Its protein is CASSEGTGRGRGYTF.

The V and J genes are TRBV5-1 and TRBJ2-7, with 8 bases identical to TRBD1. Per germline, CDR1 SGHRS and CDR2 YFSETQ. CDR3 length: 14 residues. Trimming took 3 bases from V and 6 from J; bases not matched to a gene: 8. CDR3 sequence: CASSSGQGQAEQYF. The CDR3 DNA is TGCGCCAGCAGCTCCGGACAGGGACAGGCCGAGCAGTACTTC.

V is TRBV4-1 and J is TRBJ2-1; 7 bases map to TRBD1. CDR3 size: 14 residues. V lost 2 bases and J lost 6; bases outside the gene matches: 4. Germline values: CDR1 MGHRA, CDR2 YSYEKL. The CDR3 DNA is TGCGCCAGCAGCCAACCCGCAGGGGGCAATGAGCAGTTCTTC. This translates into CASSQPAGGNEQFF.

The chain uses TRBV6-1 and TRBJ2-7; 11 nucleotides match TRBD1. The V and J ends lost 10 bases and 3 bases, in that order; junction bases with no gene match: 8. This CDR3 is 14 amino acids long. Germline-derived CDR1 and CDR2 are MNHNS and SASEGT. CDR3: CATRGTGGFYEQYF. The CDR3 coding sequence is TGTGCCACCCGAGGGACAGGGGGTTTCTACGAGCAGTACTTC.

The gene calls are TRBV6-5 and TRBJ2-3, with D maybe TRBD1 (6 bases). The V gene's germline CDR1 is MNHEY and CDR2 SVGAGI. CDR3 length equals 12 residues. V dropped 6 bases and J dropped 7 bases, with 11 bases sitting between them. This CDR3 reads CASRGTKYTQYF. CDR3 coding DNA: TGTGCCAGCAGAGGGACAAAGTATACGCAGTATTTT.

This clone was recorded once. The chain uses TRBV4-2 and TRBJ2-2, with 7 nucleotides matching TRBD1. CDR1 and CDR2 from the germline V gene are LGHNA and YNFKEQ. The junction had 1 base not matched to a gene; V was cut back by 4 bases and J by 2 bases. CDR3 length: 14 amino acids. The CDR3 loop is CASSRDRNTGELFF. The CDR3 DNA follows: TGTGCCAGCAGCCGGGACAGAAACACCGGGGAGCTGTTTTTT.

This clone has just a few counts. The chain uses TRBV2 and TRBJ1-1; tentatively, D is TRBD1 (5 bases). With 10 bases removed from V and 4 bases from J, the gap between germline ends came to 16 bases. From germline, CDR1 is SNHLY and CDR2 FYNNEI. This CDR3 comprises 13 residues. CDR3 coding DNA: TGTGCCACGGGGGTGCGTCGGACCACTGAAGCTTTCTTT. The encoded protein is CATGVRRTTEAFF.